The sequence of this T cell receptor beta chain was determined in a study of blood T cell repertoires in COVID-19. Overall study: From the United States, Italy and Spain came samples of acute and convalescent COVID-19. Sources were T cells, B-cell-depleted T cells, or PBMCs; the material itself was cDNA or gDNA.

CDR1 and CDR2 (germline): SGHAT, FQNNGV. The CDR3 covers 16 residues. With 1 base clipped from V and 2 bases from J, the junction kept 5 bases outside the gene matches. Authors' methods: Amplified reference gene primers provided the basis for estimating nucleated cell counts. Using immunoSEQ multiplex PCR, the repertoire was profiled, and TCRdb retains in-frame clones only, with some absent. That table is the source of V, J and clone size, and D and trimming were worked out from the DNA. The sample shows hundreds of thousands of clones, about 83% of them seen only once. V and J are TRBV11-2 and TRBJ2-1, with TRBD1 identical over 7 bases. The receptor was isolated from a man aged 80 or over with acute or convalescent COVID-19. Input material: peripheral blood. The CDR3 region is CASSLVGDRTYNEQFF. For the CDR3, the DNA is TGTGCCAGCAGCTTAGTAGGGGACAGAACCTACAATGAGCAGTTCTTC. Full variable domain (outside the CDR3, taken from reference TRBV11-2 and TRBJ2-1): EAGVAQSPRYKIIEKRQSVAFWCNPISGHATLYWYQQILGQGPKLLIQFQNNGVVDDSQLPKDRFSAERLKGVDSTLKIQPAKLEDSAVYLCASSLVGDRTYNEQFFGPGTRLTVL.